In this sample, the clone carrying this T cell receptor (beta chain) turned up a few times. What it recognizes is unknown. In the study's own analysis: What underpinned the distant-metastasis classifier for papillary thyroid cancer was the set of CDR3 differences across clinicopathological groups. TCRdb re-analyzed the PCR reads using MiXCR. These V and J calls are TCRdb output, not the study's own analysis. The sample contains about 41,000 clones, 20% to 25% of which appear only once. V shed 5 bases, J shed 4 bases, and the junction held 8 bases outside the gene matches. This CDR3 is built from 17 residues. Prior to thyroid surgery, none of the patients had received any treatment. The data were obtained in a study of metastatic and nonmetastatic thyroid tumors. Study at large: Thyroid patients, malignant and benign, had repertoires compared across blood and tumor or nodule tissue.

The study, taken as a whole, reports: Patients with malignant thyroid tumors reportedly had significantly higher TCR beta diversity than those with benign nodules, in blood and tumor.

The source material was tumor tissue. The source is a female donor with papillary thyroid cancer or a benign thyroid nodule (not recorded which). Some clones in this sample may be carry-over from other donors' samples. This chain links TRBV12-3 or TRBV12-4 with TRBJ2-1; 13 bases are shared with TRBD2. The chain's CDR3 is CASSRTSGRIKYNEQFF. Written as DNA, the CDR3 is TGTGCCAGCAGTCGGACTAGCGGGAGAATAAAATACAATGAGCAGTTCTTC.